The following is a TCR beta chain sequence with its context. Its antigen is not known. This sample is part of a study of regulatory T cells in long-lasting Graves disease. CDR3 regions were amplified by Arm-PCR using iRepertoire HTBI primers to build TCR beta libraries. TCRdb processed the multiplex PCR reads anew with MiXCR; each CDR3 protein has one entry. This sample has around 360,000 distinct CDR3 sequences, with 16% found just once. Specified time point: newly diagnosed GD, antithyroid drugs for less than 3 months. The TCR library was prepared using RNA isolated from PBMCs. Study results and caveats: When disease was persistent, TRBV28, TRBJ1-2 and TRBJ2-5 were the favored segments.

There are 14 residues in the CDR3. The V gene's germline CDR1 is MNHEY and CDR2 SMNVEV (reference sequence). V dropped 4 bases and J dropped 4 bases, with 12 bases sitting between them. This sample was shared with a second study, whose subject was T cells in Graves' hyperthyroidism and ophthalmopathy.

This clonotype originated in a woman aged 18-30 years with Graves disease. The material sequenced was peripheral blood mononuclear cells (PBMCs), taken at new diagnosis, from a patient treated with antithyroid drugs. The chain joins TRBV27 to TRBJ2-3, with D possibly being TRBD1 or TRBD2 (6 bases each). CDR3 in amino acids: CASSWRGVADTQYF. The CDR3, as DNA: TGTGCCAGCAGTTGGAGGGGGGTGGCAGATACGCAGTATTTT.